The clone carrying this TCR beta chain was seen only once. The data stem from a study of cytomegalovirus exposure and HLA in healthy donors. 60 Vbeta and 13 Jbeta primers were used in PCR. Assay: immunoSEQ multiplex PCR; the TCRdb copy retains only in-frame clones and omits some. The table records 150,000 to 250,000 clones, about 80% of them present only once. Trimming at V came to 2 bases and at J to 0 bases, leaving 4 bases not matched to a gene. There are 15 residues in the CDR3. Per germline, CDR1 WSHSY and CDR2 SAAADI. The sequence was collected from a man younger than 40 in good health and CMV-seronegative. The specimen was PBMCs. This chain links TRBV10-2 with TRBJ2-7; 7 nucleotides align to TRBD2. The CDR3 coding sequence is TGCGCCAGCAGTGAGGTAGCGGGCCGCTCCTACGAGCAGTACTTC. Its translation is CASSEVAGRSYEQYF.